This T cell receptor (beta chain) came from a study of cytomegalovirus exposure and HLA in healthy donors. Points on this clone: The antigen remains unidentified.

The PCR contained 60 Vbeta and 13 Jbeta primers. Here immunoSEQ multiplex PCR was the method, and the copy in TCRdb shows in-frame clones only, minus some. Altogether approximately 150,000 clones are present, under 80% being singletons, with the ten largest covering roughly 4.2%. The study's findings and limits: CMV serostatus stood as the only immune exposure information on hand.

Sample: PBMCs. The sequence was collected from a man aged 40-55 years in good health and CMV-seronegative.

The DNA for the CDR3 is TGTGCCAGCAGCTTACATTTGAACACTGAAGCTTTCTTT. This encodes CASSLHLNTEAFF. The gene calls are TRBV7-3 and TRBJ1-1; unclear D gene. CDR3 size: 13 residues. Trimming removed 2 bases from V and 0 bases from J, with 4 bases in between. Germline V CDR1 and CDR2: SGHTA, FQGTGA.